This is a list of T cell receptor beta chains from one sample in a study of blood T cells in healthy people across ages. TCRdb analysed the 5' RACE reads with MiXCR anew, one entry per CDR3 protein. The sample gives about 1.6 million distinct CDR3 sequences, roughly 30% of which show up once; 11% is in the top ten. Sequencing input: blood. The receptors come from a woman in her twenties or thirties in good health. Both conserved end residues are part of each CDR3. D genes are given only for firm matches. The size entry is marked missing in some rows and otherwise reads once, few, many or a size class.

v_call	clone_size	d_call	j_call	cdr3_aa	cdr3_nt
TRBV6-1	-	TRBD1	TRBJ2-5	CASSEVGGSPRQYF	TGTGCCAGCAGTGAAGTAGGGGGCTCACCCAGGCAGTACTTC
TRBV12-3/TRBV12-4	many	-	TRBJ2-1	CASSFHRDEQFF	TGTGCCAGCAGTTTTCACCGCGATGAGCAGTTCTTC
TRBV20-1	few	-	TRBJ2-1	CSARDRLNPTLYNEQFF	TGCAGTGCTAGAGATCGCTTGAACCCTACCCTCTACAATGAGCAGTTCTTC
TRBV20-1	-	-	TRBJ2-7	CSAADVQGTPNEQYF	TGCAGTGCCGCCGATGTACAGGGTACCCCAAACGAGCAGTACTTC
TRBV4-1	few	-	TRBJ1-2	CASSQESTANYGYTF	TGCGCCAGCAGCCAAGAATCAACAGCTAACTATGGCTACACCTTC
TRBV25-1	-	-	TRBJ2-1	CASSETHNYNEQFF	TGTGCCAGCAGTGAAACCCATAACTACAATGAGCAGTTCTTC
TRBV7-6	few	-	TRBJ2-2	CASRGSNTGELFF	TGTGCCAGCCGAGGCTCAAACACCGGGGAGCTGTTTTTT
TRBV6-5	-	TRBD2	TRBJ2-7	CASSLTSGRNEQYF	TGTGCCAGCAGCCTAACTAGCGGGAGGAACGAGCAGTACTTC
TRBV7-3	few	TRBD2	TRBJ2-5	CASSLTRLAGGLSKETQYF	TGTGCCAGCAGCTTAACACGATTAGCGGGGGGTCTTTCGAAAGAGACCCAGTACTTC
TRBV6-5	-	TRBD1	TRBJ1-2	CASSDRGYGYGYTF	TGTGCCAGCAGTGACAGGGGATATGGCTATGGCTACACCTTC
TRBV3-1	few	-	TRBJ2-2	CASSRPSGSGELFF	TGTGCCAGCAGCCGGCCGTCGGGATCCGGGGAGCTGTTTTTT
TRBV6-4	-	TRBD2	TRBJ2-1	CASSDSYLAGGRQFF	TGTGCCAGCAGTGACTCTTACCTAGCGGGGGGACGGCAGTTCTTC
TRBV29-1	-	-	TRBJ2-7	CSILTGEGWEQYF	TGCAGTATCCTTACAGGGGAGGGTTGGGAGCAGTACTTC
TRBV5-1	-	TRBD1	TRBJ2-7	CASSTVAGGFYEQYF	TGCGCCAGCAGCACCGTGGCAGGGGGCTTCTACGAGCAGTACTTC
TRBV9	few	TRBD2	TRBJ2-5	CASSRQPAGWETQYF	TGTGCCAGCAGCCGGCAGCCAGCGGGGTGGGAGACCCAGTACTTC
TRBV27	-	-	TRBJ2-7	CASSLTHLSYEQYF	TGTGCCAGCAGTTTGACTCACCTATCCTACGAGCAGTACTTC
TRBV29-1	many	TRBD1	TRBJ2-4	CSAHRGTGQNIQYF	TGCAGCGCCCACAGGGGGACAGGGCAAAACATTCAGTACTTC
TRBV7-3	many	TRBD1	TRBJ2-7	CASGQGASGEQYF	TGTGCCAGCGGACAGGGGGCTTCCGGCGAGCAGTACTTC
TRBV7-3	-	-	TRBJ1-5	CASSLNQDQPQHF	TGTGCCAGCAGCTTAAACCAGGACCAGCCCCAGCATTTT
TRBV4-1	-	-	TRBJ2-7	CASSQDEAGPAYEQYF	TGCGCCAGCAGCCAAGATGAGGCGGGGCCCGCCTACGAGCAGTACTTC
TRBV20-1	few	TRBD2	TRBJ2-7	CSARAGGPEQYF	TGCAGTGCTAGGGCGGGAGGACCCGAGCAGTACTTC
TRBV24-1	few	TRBD1	TRBJ2-7	CATSDFEDRGLSFYEQYF	TGTGCCACCAGTGATTTCGAGGACAGGGGTTTATCGTTCTACGAGCAGTACTTC
TRBV5-6	-	-	TRBJ1-5	CASSLWNGNNQPQHF	TGTGCCAGCAGCTTGTGGAACGGAAACAATCAGCCCCAGCATTTT